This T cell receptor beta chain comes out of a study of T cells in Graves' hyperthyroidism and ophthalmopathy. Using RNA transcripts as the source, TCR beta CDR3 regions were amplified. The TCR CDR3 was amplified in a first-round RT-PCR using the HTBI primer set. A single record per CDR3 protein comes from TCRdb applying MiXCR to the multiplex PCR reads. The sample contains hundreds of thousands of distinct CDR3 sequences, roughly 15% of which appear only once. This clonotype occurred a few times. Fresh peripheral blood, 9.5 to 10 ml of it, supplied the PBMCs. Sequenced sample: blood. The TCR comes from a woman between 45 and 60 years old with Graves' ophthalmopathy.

This chain's CDR3 is CASSYSIDVNLAETQYF. The CDR3 DNA sequence: TGTGCCAGCAGTTACTCGATCGATGTGAACCTAGCAGAGACCCAGTACTTC. The chain carries TRBV6-5 and TRBJ2-5, with D possibly TRBD2 on 5 matching bases. V lost 0 bases, J lost 4 bases, and 18 bases lay in between. Germline assignment: CDR1 MNHEY and CDR2 SVGAGI. CDR3 length equals 17 residues.